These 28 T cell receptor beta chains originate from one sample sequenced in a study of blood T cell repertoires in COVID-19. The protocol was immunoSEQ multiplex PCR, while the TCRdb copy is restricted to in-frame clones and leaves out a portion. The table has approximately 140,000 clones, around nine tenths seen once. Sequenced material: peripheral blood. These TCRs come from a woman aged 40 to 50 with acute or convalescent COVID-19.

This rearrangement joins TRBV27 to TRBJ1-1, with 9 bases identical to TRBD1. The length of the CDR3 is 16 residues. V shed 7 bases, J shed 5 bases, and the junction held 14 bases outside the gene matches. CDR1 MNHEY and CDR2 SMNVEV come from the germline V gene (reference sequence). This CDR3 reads CASNPGTGLIETEAFF. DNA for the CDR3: TGTGCCAGCAACCCGGGGACAGGGCTTATCGAAACTGAAGCTTTCTTT.

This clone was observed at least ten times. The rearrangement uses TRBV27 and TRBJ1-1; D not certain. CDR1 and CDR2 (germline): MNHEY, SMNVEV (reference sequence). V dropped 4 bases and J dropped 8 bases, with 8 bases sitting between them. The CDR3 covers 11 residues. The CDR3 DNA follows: TGTGCCAGCAGTTCAAGAACAGAAGCTTTCTTT. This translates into CASSSRTEAFF.

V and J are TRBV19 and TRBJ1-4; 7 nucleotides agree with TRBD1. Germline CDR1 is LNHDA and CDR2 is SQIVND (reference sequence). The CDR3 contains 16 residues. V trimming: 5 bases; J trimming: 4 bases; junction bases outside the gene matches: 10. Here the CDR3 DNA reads TGTGCCAGTAGTTCCCATGGGACAGCCTATAATGAAAAACTGTTTTTT. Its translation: CASSSHGTAYNEKLFF.

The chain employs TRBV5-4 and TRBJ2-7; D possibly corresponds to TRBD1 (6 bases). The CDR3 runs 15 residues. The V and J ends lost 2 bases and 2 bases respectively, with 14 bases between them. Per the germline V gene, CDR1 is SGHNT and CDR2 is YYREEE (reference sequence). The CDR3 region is CASSLQPTGPYEQYF. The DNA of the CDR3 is TGTGCCAGCAGCTTACAACCGACAGGACCCTACGAGCAGTACTTC.

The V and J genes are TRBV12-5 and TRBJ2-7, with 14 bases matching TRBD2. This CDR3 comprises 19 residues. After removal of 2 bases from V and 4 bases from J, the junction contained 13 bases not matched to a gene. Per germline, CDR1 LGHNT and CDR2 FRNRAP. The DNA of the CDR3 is TGTGCTAGTGGTTTGACCCTGCCGGGACTAGCGGGAGCAGGATACGAGCAGTACTTC. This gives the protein CASGLTLPGLAGAGYEQYF.

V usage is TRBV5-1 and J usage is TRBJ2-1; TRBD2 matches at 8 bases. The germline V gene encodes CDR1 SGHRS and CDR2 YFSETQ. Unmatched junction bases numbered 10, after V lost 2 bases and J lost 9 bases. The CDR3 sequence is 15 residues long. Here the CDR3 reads CASSFPGRGEGEQFF. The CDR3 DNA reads TGCGCCAGCAGCTTCCCCGGGAGGGGTGAGGGTGAGCAGTTCTTC.

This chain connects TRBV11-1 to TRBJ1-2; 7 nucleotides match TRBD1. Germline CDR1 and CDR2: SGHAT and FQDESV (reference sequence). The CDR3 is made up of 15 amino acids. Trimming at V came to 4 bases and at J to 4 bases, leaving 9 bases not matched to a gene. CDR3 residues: CASSSSGTALYGYTF. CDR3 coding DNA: TGTGCCAGCAGCTCCTCCGGGACAGCCCTCTATGGCTACACCTTC.

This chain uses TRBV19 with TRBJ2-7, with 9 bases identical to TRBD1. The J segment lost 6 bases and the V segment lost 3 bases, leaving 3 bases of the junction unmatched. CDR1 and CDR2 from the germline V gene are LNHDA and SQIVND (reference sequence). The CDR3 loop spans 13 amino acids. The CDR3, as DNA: TGTGCCAGTAGTATGGACAGGGGAGGCGAGCAGTACTTC. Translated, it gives CASSMDRGGEQYF.

Here the CDR3 reads CASSSRRASGGLSTDTQYF. In DNA, the CDR3 is TGTGCCAGCAGCTCCCGGCGGGCTAGCGGGGGACTAAGCACAGATACGCAGTATTTT. The V call is TRBV5-4, the J call TRBJ2-3; 10 bases align to TRBD2. There are 19 residues in the CDR3. V lost 3 bases and J lost 0; bases outside the gene matches: 13. Germline CDR1 and CDR2: SGHNT and YYREEE (reference sequence).

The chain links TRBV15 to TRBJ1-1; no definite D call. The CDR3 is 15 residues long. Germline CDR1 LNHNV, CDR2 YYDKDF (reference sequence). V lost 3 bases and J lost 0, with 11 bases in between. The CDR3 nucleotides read TGTGCCACCAGCAGGGGCCAGGCTCTGAACACTGAAGCTTTCTTT. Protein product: CATSRGQALNTEAFF.

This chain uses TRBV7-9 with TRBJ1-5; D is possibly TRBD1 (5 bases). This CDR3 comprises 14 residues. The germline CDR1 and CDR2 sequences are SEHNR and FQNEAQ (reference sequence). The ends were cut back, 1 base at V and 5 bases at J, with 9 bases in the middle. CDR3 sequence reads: CASSLGIGDQPQHF. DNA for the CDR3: TGTGCCAGCAGCTTAGGAATAGGGGATCAGCCCCAGCATTTT.

The CDR3 sequence is CASSKRDSAYEQYF. CDR3 DNA: TGTGCCAGCAGCAAACGGGACAGCGCCTACGAGCAGTACTTC. This chain uses TRBV21-1 with TRBJ2-7; TRBD1 is the table's D call, not checked against the DNA. TRBV21-1 corresponds to a pseudogene. The CDR3 extends over 14 amino acids.

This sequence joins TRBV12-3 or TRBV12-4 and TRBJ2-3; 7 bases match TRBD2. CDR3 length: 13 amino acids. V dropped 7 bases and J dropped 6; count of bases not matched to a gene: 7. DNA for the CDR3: TGTGCCAGCATCCTGGCGGGGGACGATACGCAGTATTTT. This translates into CASILAGDDTQYF.

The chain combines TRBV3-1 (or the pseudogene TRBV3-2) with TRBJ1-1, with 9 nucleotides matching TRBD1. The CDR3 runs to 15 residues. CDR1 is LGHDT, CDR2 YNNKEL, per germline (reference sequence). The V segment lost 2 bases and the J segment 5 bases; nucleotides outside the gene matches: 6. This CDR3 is CASSQSTGGGTEAFF. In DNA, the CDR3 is TGTGCCAGCAGCCAAAGTACAGGGGGCGGAACTGAAGCTTTCTTT.

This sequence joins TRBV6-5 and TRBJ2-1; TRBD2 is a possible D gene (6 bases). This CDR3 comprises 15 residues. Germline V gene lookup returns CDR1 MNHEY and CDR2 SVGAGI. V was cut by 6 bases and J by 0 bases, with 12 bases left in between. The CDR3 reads CASRIAEGSYNEQFF. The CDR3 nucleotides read TGTGCCAGCAGAATAGCGGAGGGCTCCTACAATGAGCAGTTCTTC.

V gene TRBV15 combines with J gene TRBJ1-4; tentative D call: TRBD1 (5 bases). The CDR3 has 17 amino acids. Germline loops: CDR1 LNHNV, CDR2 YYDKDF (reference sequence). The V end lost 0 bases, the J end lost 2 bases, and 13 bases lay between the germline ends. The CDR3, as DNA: TGTGCCACCAGCAGAGATCGGCAGGGAGGGACTAATGAAAAACTGTTTTTT. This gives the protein CATSRDRQGGTNEKLFF.

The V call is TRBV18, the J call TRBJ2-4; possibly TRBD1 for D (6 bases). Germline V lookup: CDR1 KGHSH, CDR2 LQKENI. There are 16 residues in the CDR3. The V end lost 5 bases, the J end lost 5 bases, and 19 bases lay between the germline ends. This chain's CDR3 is CASSVFGDRYQNIQYF. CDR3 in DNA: TGTGCCAGCTCAGTTTTCGGCGACAGGTACCAAAACATTCAGTACTTC.

This CDR3 is CAIRGTGGSYEQYF. In DNA, the CDR3 is TGTGCCATCAGGGGGACAGGGGGGAGCTACGAGCAGTACTTC. V usage is TRBV10-3 and J usage is TRBJ2-7, with 11 bases fitting TRBD1. Germline V gene data show CDR1 as ENHRY and CDR2 as SYGVKD. The length of the CDR3 is 14 residues. Losses at the gene ends were 6 bases for V and 3 bases for J; bases not matched to a gene: 4.

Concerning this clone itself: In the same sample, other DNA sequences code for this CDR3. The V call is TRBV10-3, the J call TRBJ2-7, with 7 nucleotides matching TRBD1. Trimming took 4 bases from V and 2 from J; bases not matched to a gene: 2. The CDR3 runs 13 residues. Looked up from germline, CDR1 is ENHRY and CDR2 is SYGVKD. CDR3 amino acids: CAISGQGTYEQYF. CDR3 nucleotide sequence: TGTGCCATCAGTGGACAGGGAACCTACGAGCAGTACTTC.

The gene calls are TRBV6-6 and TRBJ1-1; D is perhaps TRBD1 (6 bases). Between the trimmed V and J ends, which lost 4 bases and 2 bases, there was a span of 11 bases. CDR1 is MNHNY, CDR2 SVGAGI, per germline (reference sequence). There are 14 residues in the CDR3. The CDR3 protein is CASSFQGTNTEAFF. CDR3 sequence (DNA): TGTGCCAGCAGTTTTCAGGGGACCAACACTGAAGCTTTCTTT.

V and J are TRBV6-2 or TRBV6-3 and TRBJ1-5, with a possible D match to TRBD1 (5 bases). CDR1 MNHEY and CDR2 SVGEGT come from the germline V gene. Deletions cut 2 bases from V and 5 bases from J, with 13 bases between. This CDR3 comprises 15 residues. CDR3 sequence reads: CASSYSGAGHQPQHF. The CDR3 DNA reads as TGTGCCAGCAGTTACAGTGGGGCAGGGCATCAGCCCCAGCATTTT.

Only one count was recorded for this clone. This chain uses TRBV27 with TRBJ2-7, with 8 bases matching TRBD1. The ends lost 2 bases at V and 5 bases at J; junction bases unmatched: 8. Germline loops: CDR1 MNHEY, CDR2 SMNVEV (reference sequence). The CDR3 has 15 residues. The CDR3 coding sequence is TGTGCCAGCAGTTTAAGACAGGGGCCCTTCGACGAGCAGTACTTC. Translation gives CASSLRQGPFDEQYF.

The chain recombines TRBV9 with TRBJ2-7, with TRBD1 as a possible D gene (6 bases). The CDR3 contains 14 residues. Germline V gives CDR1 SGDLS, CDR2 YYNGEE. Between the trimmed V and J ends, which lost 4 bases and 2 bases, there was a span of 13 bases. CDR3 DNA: TGTGCCAGCAGCAACCGGGACAATCCCTACGAGCAGTACTTC. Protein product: CASSNRDNPYEQYF.

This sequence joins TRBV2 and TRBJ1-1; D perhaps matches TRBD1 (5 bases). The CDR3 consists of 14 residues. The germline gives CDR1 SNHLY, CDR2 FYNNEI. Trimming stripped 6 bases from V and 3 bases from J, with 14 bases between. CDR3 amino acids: CASRVTGLDTEAFF. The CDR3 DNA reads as TGTGCCAGCAGGGTCACAGGATTAGACACTGAAGCTTTCTTT.

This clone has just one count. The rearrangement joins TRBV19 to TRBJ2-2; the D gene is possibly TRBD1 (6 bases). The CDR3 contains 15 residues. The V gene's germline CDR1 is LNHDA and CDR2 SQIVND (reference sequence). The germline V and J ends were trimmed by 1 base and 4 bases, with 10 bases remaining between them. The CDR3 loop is CASSIAQGITGELFF. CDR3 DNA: TGTGCCAGTAGTATAGCCCAGGGGATCACCGGGGAGCTGTTTTTT.

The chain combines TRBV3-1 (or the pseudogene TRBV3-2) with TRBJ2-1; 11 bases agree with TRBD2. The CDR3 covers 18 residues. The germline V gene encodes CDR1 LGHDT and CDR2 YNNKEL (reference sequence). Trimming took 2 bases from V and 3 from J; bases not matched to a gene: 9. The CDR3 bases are TGTGCCAGCAGCCAAAATTCCGGACTAGCGGGTATCTACAATGAGCAGTTCTTC. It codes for CASSQNSGLAGIYNEQFF.

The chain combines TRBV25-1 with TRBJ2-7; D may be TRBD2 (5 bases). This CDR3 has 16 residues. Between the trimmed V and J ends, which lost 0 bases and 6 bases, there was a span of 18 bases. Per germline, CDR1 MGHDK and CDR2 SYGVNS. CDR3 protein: CASSEYFGGPTSEQYF. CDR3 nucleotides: TGTGCCAGCAGTGAATATTTCGGAGGCCCCACGAGCGAGCAGTACTTC.

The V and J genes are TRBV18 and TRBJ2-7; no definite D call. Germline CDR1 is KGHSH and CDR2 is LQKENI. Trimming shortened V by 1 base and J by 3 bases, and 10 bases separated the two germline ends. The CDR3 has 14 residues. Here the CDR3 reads CASSPRESGYEQYF. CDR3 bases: TGTGCCAGCTCACCACGCGAGTCTGGCTACGAGCAGTACTTC.